The TCR beta chain under discussion was sequenced for a study of blood T cell repertoires in COVID-19. Across the whole study: PBMCs, B-cell-depleted T cells, or T cells were the source of the cDNA or gDNA that made up the material.

Trimming stripped 9 bases from V and 9 bases from J, with 15 bases between. The CDR3 spans 12 residues. CDR1 and CDR2 from the germline V gene are SNHLY and FYNNEI. TCRdb keeps only in-frame clones here, not all; method: immunoSEQ multiplex PCR. The repertoire consists of 280,000 or so clones, with 88% occurring once and the leading ten covering just under 9.5%. The sequencing sample was made of peripheral blood. J is TRBJ1-5 and V is TRBV2, with D maybe TRBD1 (5 bases). This sequence originates from a man younger than 35 with active or convalescent COVID-19. CDR3 sequence reads: CASSSTGLPQHF. The CDR3 DNA sequence: TGTGCCAGTAGCAGTACGGGACTGCCCCAGCATTTT.